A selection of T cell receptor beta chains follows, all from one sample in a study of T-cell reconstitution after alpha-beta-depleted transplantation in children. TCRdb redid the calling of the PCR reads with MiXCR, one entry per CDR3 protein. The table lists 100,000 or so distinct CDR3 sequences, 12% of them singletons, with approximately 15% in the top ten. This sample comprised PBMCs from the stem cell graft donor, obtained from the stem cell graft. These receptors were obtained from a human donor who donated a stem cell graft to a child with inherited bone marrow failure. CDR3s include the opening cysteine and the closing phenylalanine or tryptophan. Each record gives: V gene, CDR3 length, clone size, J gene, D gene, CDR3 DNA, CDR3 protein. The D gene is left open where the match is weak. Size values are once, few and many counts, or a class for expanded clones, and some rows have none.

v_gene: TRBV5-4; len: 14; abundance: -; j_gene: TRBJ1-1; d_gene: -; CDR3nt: TGTGCCAGCAGCTTGGGAGGAACAAGGGGAACCGCTTTCTTT; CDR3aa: CASSLGGTRGTAFF
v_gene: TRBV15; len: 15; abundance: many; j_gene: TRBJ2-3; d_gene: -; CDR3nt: TGTGCCACCAGCAGCCAGGTTGTGACAGCAGATACGCAGTATTTT; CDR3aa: CATSSQVVTADTQYF
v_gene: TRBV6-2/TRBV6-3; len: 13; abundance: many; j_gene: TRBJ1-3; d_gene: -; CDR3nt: TGTGCCAGCAGCCGAGACCTCGGAAACACCATATATTTT; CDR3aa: CASSRDLGNTIYF
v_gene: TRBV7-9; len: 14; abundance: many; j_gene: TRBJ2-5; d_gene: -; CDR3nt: TGTGCCAGCAGCCCAACGGACAGCAGCATGACCCAGTACTTC; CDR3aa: CASSPTDSSMTQYF
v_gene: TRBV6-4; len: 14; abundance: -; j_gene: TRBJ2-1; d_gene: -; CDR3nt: TGTGCCAGCAGTGACTCTGCAGGTGGGGATGAGCAGTTCTTC; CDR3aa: CASSDSAGGDEQFF
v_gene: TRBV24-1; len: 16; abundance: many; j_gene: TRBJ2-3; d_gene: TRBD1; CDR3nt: TGTGCCACCAGTGAGTCCGGGACAGGGAGCACAGATACGCAGTATTTT; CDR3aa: CATSESGTGSTDTQYF
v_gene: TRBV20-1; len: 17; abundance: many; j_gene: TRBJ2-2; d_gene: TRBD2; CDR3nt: TGCAGTGCTAGAGATCTCACTAGCGGGACTAACACCGGGGAGCTGTTTTTT; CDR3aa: CSARDLTSGTNTGELFF
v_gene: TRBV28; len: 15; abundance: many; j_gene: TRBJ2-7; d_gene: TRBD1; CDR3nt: TGTGCCAGCAGTTTAGACAGGGAGATCGCCTACGAGCAGTACTTC; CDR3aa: CASSLDREIAYEQYF
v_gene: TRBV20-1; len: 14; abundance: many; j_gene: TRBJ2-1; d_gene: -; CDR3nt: TGCAGTGCTAGAGCGGGAAGCTCCTACAATGAGCAGTTCTTC; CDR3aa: CSARAGSSYNEQFF
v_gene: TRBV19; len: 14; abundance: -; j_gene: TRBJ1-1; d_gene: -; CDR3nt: TGTGCCAGTAGTATAGGTATGGAGGGCACTGAAGCTTTCTTT; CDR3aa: CASSIGMEGTEAFF